The 14 T cell receptor beta chains below all came from one sample that was sequenced in a study of vaccination and CD4 T cells after COVID-19. The antigens these receptors bind are not known. Regarding treatment: roughly 11-day PBMC culture with coronavirus spike peptide pools or control peptides (ViraFEST assay). The Oncomine TCR Beta short-read assay generated sequence data from the DNA of cultured CD4+ T cells. One entry per CDR3 protein results from TCRdb running MiXCR on the PCR reads. The top ten clones hold roughly 9.4% of a sample with some 11,000 distinct CDR3 sequences, 55% to 75% of them seen once. Sequencing was performed on CD4+ T cells from blood, cultured in vitro, taken before SARS-CoV-2 vaccination. Every receptor here comes from a human donor who had recovered from COVID-19.

J is TRBJ2-2 and V is TRBV19; D gene ambiguous. CDR3 length equals 14 residues. Trimming pared 5 bases from V and 2 bases from J, leaving 9 bases between. From germline, CDR1 is LNHDA and CDR2 SQIVND (reference sequence). CDR3 loop: CASSQRRNTGELFF. CDR3 DNA sequence: TGTGCCAGTAGTCAGCGCCGAAACACCGGGGAGCTGTTTTTT.

The V gene is TRBV7-2, the J gene TRBJ2-3; D call uncertain. The CDR3 loop spans 13 amino acids. Trimming removed 4 bases from V and 6 bases from J, with 11 bases in between. Germline V CDR1 and CDR2: SGHTA, FQGNSA. For the CDR3, the DNA is TGTGCCAGCAGCTCTCCTGTTCGGGATACGCAGTATTTT. Amino acids: CASSSPVRDTQYF. The full variable domain, with the rest looked up from reference TRBV7-2 and TRBJ2-3, is GAGVSQSPSNKVTEKGKDVELRCDPISGHTALYWYRQSLGQGLEFLIYFQGNSAPDKSGLPSDRFSAERTGGSVSTLTIQRTQQEDSAVYLCASSSPVRDTQYFGPGTRLTVL.

This chain links TRBV28 with TRBJ1-2; weak D call: TRBD1 (5 bases). V gave up 9 bases and J gave up 4 bases, with 15 bases separating them. The CDR3 sequence is 13 residues long. The V gene's germline CDR1 is MDHEN and CDR2 SYDVKM. The CDR3 sequence: CASSLGEPYGYTF. The CDR3 DNA reads TGTGCCAGTTCACTAGGGGAGCCCTATGGCTACACCTTC.

The chain links TRBV20-1 to TRBJ2-1; 7 nucleotides agree with TRBD2. Trimming at V came to 5 bases and at J to 3 bases, leaving 7 bases not matched to a gene. Germline loops: CDR1 DFQATT, CDR2 SNEGSKA (reference sequence). There are 14 residues in the CDR3. The CDR3 nucleotides read TGCAGTGCTGCCACCGGGACTATCTACAATGAGCAGTTCTTC. Translated: CSAATGTIYNEQFF.

This clonotype was seen more than once but under ten times. The J gene is TRBJ2-5, the V gene TRBV27; D is perhaps TRBD1 or TRBD2 (6 bases each). Germline loops: CDR1 MNHEY, CDR2 SMNVEV (reference sequence). The V and J ends lost 6 bases and 5 bases respectively, with 10 bases between them. This CDR3 is built from 12 residues. Here the CDR3 reads CASRGGFETQYF. CDR3 bases: TGTGCCAGCAGGGGGGGCTTTGAGACCCAGTACTTC.

This clonotype has only a few counts. V gene TRBV7-9 combines with J gene TRBJ1-5; 7 bases line up with TRBD1. Per germline, CDR1 SEHNR and CDR2 FQNEAQ (reference sequence). The ends lost 5 bases at V and 3 bases at J; junction bases unmatched: 7. This CDR3 region has 15 residues. The CDR3 region is CASSPGTAYNQPQHF. DNA for the CDR3: TGTGCCAGCAGCCCCGGGACAGCTTACAATCAGCCCCAGCATTTT. Supplemented by reference TRBV7-9 and TRBJ1-5, the full variable domain reads DTGVSQNPRHKITKRGQNVTFRCDPISEHNRLYWYRQTLGQGPEFLTYFQNEAQLEKSRLLSDRFSAERPKGSFSTLEIQRTEQGDSAMYLCASSPGTAYNQPQHFGDGTRLSIL.

The chain combines TRBV6-2 or TRBV6-3 with TRBJ1-1, with D uncertain. Trimming pared 0 bases from V and 11 bases from J, leaving 19 bases between. The CDR3 extends over 15 amino acids. From germline, CDR1 is MNHEY and CDR2 SVGEGT. The CDR3 here is CASSYSLSRFGWAFF. CDR3 in DNA: TGTGCCAGCAGTTACTCTCTCTCCAGATTCGGGTGGGCTTTCTTT.

This clonotype was seen a handful of times. The rearrangement uses TRBV20-1 and TRBJ1-5; D not resolved. V was cut by 1 base and J by 7 bases, with 14 bases left in between. This CDR3 comprises 14 residues. Germline V lookup: CDR1 DFQATT, CDR2 SNEGSKA (reference sequence). CDR3 in DNA: TGCAGTGCTAGAGGGACGGGCGGAGGGCAGCCCCAGCATTTT. It is translated as CSARGTGGGQPQHF.

The rearrangement joins TRBV7-2 to TRBJ1-2, with D unresolved. V was cut by 5 bases and J by 2 bases, with 18 bases left in between. Germline V gene data show CDR1 as SGHTA and CDR2 as FQGNSA. The CDR3 extends over 16 amino acids. The CDR3 sequence: CASSPSRQTSNYGYTF. CDR3 nucleotide sequence: TGTGCCAGCAGCCCATCGCGTCAGACTTCCAACTATGGCTACACCTTC.

The chain combines TRBV7-9 with TRBJ1-5; D is unresolved. The CDR3 has 15 amino acids. Trimming removed 1 base from V and 0 bases from J, with 7 bases in between. Germline assignment: CDR1 SEHNR and CDR2 FQNEAQ (reference sequence). CDR3 region: CASSLGGNSNQPQHF. As DNA, the CDR3 is TGTGCCAGCAGCTTAGGGGGTAATAGCAATCAGCCCCAGCATTTT.

This clonotype was observed a few times. The V gene is TRBV27, the J gene TRBJ2-7, with D perhaps matching TRBD1 (5 bases). The V and J ends lost 3 bases and 5 bases respectively, with 11 bases between them. From germline, CDR1 is MNHEY and CDR2 SMNVEV (reference sequence). CDR3 size: 13 residues. CDR3 amino acids: CASSFSWGDEQYF. CDR3 nucleotides: TGTGCCAGCAGTTTCTCGTGGGGCGACGAGCAGTACTTC.

CDR3 amino acids: CASSLLPPGQGSASPLHF. The CDR3 bases are TGTGCCAGCAGTTTATTGCCCCCTGGCCAGGGAAGTGCGTCACCCCTCCACTTT. The chain carries TRBV28 and TRBJ1-6, with D perhaps matching TRBD1 (5 bases). There are 18 residues in the CDR3. Germline loops: CDR1 MDHEN, CDR2 SYDVKM. The V and J ends lost 1 base and 10 bases respectively, with 23 bases between them.

The chain is built from TRBV28 and TRBJ1-5; 7 bases map to TRBD1. The CDR3 is 15 amino acids. Looked up from germline, CDR1 is MDHEN and CDR2 is SYDVKM. V lost 4 bases and J lost 10; bases outside the gene matches: 13. The CDR3: CASSYDWTGGEPQHF. The CDR3 region has the DNA TGTGCCAGCAGTTACGATTGGACAGGCGGGGAACCCCAGCATTTT.

Only a few counts were recorded for this clonotype. The V and J genes are TRBV20-1 and TRBJ1-1, with a weak D call TRBD1 (6 bases). This CDR3 is built from 15 residues. The germline V and J ends were trimmed by 1 base and 4 bases, with 16 bases remaining between them. Looked up from germline, CDR1 is DFQATT and CDR2 is SNEGSKA (reference sequence). The CDR3 spells CSARGGGREGTEAFF. In nucleotides, the CDR3 is TGCAGTGCTAGAGGTGGGGGGCGAGAGGGCACTGAAGCTTTCTTT.